This T cell receptor beta chain originates from a study of shared clonotypes between healthy human individuals (dated by TCRdb to the early 2020s). For context, the study as a whole: A couple of women and a few men aged 18 to 49 years were included in the cohort. Each donor's leukapheresis produced roughly between roughly 0.85 and 9.5 billion PBMCs. To estimate repertoire size and how much clonotypes are shared between individuals, the study performed deep sequencing of blood TCR repertoires from about 5 healthy adults. Libraries were prepared and TCR repertoires were sequenced by different laboratories using diverse techniques, in order to increase sequencing depth and limit assay-specific biases. Per donor, three plates each were used for CD4 naive and CD4 memory, two for CD8 naive, and one for CD8 memory. The full study reports these points: About 5% of naive CD4, roughly 3.5% of naive CD8, roughly 2.4% of memory CD4, and 0.35% to 0.4% of memory CD8 clonotypes were shared across several donors. Estimated clonotype richness was generally larger for naive than for memory subsets. Clonotypes shared by all four sorted-subset donors showed higher generation probabilities than non-shared clonotypes. Because the study included only a small number of donors, the genetic and exposure-history diversity represented was limited. Sampling was limited to blood, and TCR repertoires in tissue likely differ from TCR repertoires in blood. Pairwise subsampling led to the expectation that sequencing depth would affect the degree of clonotype sharing among donors. Rarefaction of sorted-subset datasets indicated incomplete sequencing despite the large sequencing depth.

V is pruned by 3 bases and J by 1 base, leaving 4 bases of the junction without a gene match. Including cysteine and phenylalanine, the CDR3 has 14 amino acids. The retained sequence is limited to the CDR3, 42 bases, with the frame set at the first base. CDR1 and CDR2 (SGDLS, YYNGEE) derive from the germline V gene. TCR CDR3 regions were amplified from genomic DNA by multiplex PCR using the deep immunoSEQ assay. Extracted genomic DNA from each cell subset was spread evenly across all wells of several immunoSEQ 96-well plates, with each plate serving as a replicate. For sorted subsets, approximately 190 ng of genomic DNA, equivalent to around 31,000 T cell genomes, went into each replicate PCR. Purified libraries were quantified with a Qubit 3.0 fluorometer, sized on a Bioanalyzer 2100, and re-quantified with the KAPA Library Quantification kit. A separate single-read 150-cycle Illumina NextSeq 550 flow cell was used to sequence each immunoSEQ 96-well plate. Concerning the study's data processing: Because the immunoSEQ output held only junctional sequences and lacked quality scores, the filtering could not match the filtering applied to full-length reads. Sequences were annotated with PyIR, a Python wrapper for IgBLAST v1.9, and V/J genes and CDR3 were assigned using IMGT germline references. Reads were removed for weak V/J assignments (E-value above 1e-6), missing CDR3, stop codons, out-of-frame junctions, or ambiguous translated residues. V3J clonotypes were defined as sequences sharing an identical inferred V gene, J gene, and CDR3 amino acid sequence. The percentage overlap between two repertoires was calculated by dividing the number of shared unique clonotypes by the size of the smaller repertoire. Repertoire richness was assessed with RTK rarefaction, the Chao1 estimator, and Recon v2.1 estimates of unobserved clonotypes. OLGA was used to compute generation probabilities for all TCRbeta clonotypes that the gDNA method yielded from a handful of donors. Sourced from immuneACCESS, this table was stored by TCRdb with only in-frame sequences that have V and J called. A share of the clones is absent; for the studies checked, an unresolved V gene accounts for under half, and the remainder has no known explanation. That table furnishes V, J and clone size, whereas the DNA furnished D and trimming. The sample contains 2 million to 2.5 million clones, about 93% of them found a single time. The leading ten clones occupy about 1.5% of the sample.

Of note for this clone: This receptor's antigen is unknown. No base quality values were provided; no much bigger clone lies one nucleotide off.

CD8 naive samples consisted of CD45RO-negative cells that were positively selected for CCR7, yielding a CD45RA+CCR7+ population without TemRA cells. The donors were healthy, HIV-negative adults with no recently reported acute infections or vaccinations. Every donor was a Caucasian adult living in Nashville, Tennessee, USA. Blood was obtained by leukapheresis, after which PBMCs were separated by Ficoll-Histopaque density gradient centrifugation and cryopreserved in liquid nitrogen vapor phase. Analytical flow cytometry was used to check the purity and quantity of every magnetically sorted T cell population. Genomic DNA was isolated from each sorted fraction and quantified by UV absorbance on a Nanodrop 2000c.

The sequenced sample was naive CD8+ T cells from PBMCs. This specimen's cell subset or site label, per the study, means: CD45RA+CCR7+. This sequence was found in a man aged 18 to 30 in good health. Some clones in this sample may be carry-over from other donors' samples. Rearrangement joined TRBV9 to TRBJ2-7; TRBD1 fits 7 bases in the junction. The nucleotide sequence reads as follows: TGTGCCAGCAGCGAGGGGACAGCGTCCTACGAGCAGTACTTC. The encoded protein is CASSEGTASYEQYF.